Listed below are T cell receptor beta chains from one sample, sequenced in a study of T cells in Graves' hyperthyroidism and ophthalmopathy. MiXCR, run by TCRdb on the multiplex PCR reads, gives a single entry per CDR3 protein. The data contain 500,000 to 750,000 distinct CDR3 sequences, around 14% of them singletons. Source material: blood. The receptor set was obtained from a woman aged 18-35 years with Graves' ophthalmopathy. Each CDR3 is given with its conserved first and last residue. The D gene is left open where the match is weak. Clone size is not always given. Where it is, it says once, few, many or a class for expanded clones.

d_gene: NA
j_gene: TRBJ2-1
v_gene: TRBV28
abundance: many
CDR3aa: CASKKKWDNEQFF
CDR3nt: TGTGCCAGCAAAAAGAAGTGGGACAATGAGCAGTTCTTC

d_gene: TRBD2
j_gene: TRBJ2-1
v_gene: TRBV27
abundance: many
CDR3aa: CASSLLSLAGVHNEQFF
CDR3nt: TGTGCCAGCAGTTTATTAAGCCTAGCGGGAGTTCACAATGAGCAGTTCTTC

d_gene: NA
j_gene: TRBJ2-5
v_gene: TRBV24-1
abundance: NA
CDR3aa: CATSVAGGYQETQYF
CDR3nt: TGTGCCACCAGTGTGGCAGGGGGGTACCAAGAGACCCAGTACTTC

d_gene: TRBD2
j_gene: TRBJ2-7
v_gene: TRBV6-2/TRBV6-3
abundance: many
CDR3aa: CASTDAGVTDSLLGQYF
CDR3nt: TGTGCCAGCACCGACGCGGGAGTAACCGATTCTCTACTCGGGCAGTACTTC

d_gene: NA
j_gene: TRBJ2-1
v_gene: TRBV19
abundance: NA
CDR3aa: CASSMGNEQFF
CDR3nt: TGTGCCAGTAGTATGGGCAATGAGCAGTTCTTC

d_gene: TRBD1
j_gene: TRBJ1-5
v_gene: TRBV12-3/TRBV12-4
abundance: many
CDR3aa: CASSIRQGSNQPQHF
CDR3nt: TGTGCCAGCAGTATCCGACAGGGAAGCAATCAGCCCCAGCATTTT

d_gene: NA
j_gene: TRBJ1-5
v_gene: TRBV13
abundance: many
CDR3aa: CASSLGPNGPQHF
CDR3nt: TGTGCCAGCAGCTTAGGTCCCAATGGGCCCCAGCATTTT

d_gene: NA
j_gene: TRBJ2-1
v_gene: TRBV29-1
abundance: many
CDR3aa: CSQNYEQFF
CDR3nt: TGCAGCCAAAACTATGAGCAGTTCTTC

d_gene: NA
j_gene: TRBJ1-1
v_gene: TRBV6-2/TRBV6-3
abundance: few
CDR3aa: CASSNPSDGTEAFF
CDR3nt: TGTGCCAGCAGTAACCCATCGGACGGCACTGAAGCTTTCTTT

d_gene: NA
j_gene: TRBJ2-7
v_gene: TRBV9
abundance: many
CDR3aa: CASSVGGLSYEQYF
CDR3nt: TGTGCCAGCAGCGTAGGGGGACTCTCCTACGAGCAGTACTTC

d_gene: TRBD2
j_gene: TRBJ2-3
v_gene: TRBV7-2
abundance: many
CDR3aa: CASSWGLAGGTDTQYF
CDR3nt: TGTGCCAGCAGCTGGGGACTAGCGGGAGGCACAGATACGCAGTATTTT

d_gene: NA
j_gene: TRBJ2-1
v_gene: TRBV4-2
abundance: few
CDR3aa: CASSSSEDLEQFF
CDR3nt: TGTGCCAGCAGCTCATCGGAGGACCTCGAGCAGTTCTTC

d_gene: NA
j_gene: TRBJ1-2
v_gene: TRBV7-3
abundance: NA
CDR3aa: CASSLGPLQGNYGYTF
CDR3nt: TGTGCCAGCAGCTTAGGACCCCTACAGGGAAACTATGGCTACACCTTC

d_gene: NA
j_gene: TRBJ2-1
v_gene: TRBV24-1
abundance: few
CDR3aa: CATSGVGQGTYNEQFF
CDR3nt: TGTGCCACCAGTGGAGTTGGCCAGGGGACCTACAATGAGCAGTTCTTC

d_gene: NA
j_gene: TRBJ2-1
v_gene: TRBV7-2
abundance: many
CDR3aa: CASRDSENSYNEQFF
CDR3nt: TGTGCCAGCAGGGACAGCGAGAACTCCTACAATGAGCAGTTCTTC

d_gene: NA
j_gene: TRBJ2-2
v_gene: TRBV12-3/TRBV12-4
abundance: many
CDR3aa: CASSLTAFAGELFF
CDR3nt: TGTGCCAGCAGTTTGACGGCTTTTGCCGGGGAGCTGTTTTTT

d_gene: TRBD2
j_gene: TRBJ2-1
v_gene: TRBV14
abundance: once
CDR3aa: CASSQDGGDSYNEQSF
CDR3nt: TGTGCCAGCAGCCAAGACGGGGGGGATTCCTACAATGAGCAGTCCTTC

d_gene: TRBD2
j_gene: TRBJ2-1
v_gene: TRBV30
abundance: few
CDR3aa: CAWAGLAGGPGEQFF
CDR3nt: TGTGCCTGGGCGGGACTAGCGGGAGGGCCGGGGGAGCAGTTCTTC

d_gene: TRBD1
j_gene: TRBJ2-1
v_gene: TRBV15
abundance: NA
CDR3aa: CATSREYRTGGNEQFF
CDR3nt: TGTGCCACCAGCAGAGAGTATAGGACAGGGGGCAATGAGCAGTTCTTC

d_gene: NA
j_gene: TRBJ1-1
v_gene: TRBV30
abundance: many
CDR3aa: CAWSVGVSRRAFF
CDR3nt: TGTGCCTGGAGTGTAGGGGTCTCGAGGAGGGCTTTCTTT

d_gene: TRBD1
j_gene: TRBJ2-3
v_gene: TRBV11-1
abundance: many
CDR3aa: CASSPDRGGGTDTQYF
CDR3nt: TGTGCCAGCAGCCCCGACAGGGGAGGTGGCACAGATACGCAGTATTTT

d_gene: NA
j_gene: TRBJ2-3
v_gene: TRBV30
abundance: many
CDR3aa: CAWSVSAGTDTQYF
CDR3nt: TGTGCCTGGAGTGTTAGCGCCGGCACAGATACGCAGTATTTT

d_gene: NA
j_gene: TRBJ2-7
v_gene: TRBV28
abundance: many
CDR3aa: CASSSPSAGGAYEQYF
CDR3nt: TGTGCCAGCAGTAGCCCCTCGGCGGGTGGGGCCTACGAGCAGTACTTC

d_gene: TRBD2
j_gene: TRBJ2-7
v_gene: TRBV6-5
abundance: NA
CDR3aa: CASSYPPTSEIRYEQYF
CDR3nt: TGTGCCAGCAGTTACCCCCCCACTAGCGAGATCCGCTACGAGCAGTACTTC

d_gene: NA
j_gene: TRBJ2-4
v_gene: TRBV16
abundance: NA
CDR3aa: CASSHHWGRGELAKNIQYF
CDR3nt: TGTGCCAGCAGCCATCACTGGGGCAGGGGGGAGCTAGCCAAAAACATTCAGTACTTC

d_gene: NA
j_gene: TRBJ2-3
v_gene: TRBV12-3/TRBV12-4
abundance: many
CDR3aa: CASSLSIVDTQYF
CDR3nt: TGTGCCAGCAGTTTATCGATAGTGGATACGCAGTATTTT

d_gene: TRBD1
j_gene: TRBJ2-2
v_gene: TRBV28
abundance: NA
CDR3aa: CASSGPGTETGELFF
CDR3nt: TGTGCCAGCAGTGGGCCCGGGACAGAGACCGGGGAGCTGTTTTTT

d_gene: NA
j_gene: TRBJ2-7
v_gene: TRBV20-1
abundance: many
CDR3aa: CSARGSGNTYEQYF
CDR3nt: TGCAGTGCTAGGGGTAGCGGCAATACCTACGAGCAGTACTTC

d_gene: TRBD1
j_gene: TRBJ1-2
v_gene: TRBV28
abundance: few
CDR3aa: CASSLSGGQGRGYTF
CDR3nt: TGTGCCAGCAGTTTAAGTGGGGGACAGGGGCGTGGCTACACCTTC